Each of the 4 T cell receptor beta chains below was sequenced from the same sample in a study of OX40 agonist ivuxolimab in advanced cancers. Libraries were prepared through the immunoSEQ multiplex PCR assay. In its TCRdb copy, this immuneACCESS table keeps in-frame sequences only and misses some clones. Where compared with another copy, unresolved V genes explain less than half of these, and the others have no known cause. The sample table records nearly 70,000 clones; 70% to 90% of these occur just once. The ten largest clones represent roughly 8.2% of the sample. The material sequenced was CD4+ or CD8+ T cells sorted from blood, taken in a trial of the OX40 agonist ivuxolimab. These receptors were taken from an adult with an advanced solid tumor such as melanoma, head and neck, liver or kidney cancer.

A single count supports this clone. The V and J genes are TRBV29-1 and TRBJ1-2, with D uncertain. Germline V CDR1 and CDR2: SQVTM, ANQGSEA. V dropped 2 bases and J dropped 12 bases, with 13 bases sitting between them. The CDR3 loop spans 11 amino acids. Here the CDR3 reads CSVERGQVNTF. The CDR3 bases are TGCAGCGTTGAAAGAGGGCAGGTCAACACCTTC.

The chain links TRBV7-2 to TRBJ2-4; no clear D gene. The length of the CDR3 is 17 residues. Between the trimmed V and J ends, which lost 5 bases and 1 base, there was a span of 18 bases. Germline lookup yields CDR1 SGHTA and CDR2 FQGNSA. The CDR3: CASSPPNQKDAKNIQYF. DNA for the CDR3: TGTGCCAGCAGCCCACCCAACCAGAAGGATGCCAAAAACATTCAGTACTTC.

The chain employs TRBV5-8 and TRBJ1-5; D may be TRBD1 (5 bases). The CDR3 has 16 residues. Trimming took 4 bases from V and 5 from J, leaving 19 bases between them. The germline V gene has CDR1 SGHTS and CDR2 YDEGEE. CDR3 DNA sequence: TGTGCCAGCAGCCACCGGACCACTTCGGGGCATCAGCCCCAGCATTTT. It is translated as CASSHRTTSGHQPQHF.

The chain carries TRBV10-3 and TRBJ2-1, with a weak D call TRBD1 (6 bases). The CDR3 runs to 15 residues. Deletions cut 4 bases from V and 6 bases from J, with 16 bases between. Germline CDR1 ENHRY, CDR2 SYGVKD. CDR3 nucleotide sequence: TGTGCCATCAGTGGAGGGCAGGGGATGGGCAATGAGCAGTTCTTC. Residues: CAISGGQGMGNEQFF.